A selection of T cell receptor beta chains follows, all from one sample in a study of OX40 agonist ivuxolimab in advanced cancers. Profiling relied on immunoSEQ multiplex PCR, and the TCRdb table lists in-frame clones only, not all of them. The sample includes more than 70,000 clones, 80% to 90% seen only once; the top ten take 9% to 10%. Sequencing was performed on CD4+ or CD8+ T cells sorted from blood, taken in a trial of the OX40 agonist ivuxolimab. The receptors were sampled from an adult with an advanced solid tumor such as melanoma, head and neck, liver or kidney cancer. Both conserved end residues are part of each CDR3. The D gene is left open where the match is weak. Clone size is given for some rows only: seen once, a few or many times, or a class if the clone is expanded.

CDR3 DNA: TGCAGTGCTTTCGACGGGGGCTACACCTTC
CDR3 protein: CSAFDGGYTF
J gene: TRBJ1-2
V gene: TRBV20-1
D gene: NA
CDR3 length: 10
clone size: NA

CDR3 DNA: TGTGCCAGCTCACCAAAGGGCAGCGGGGAGGGCACAGATACGCAGTATTTT
CDR3 protein: CASSPKGSGEGTDTQYF
J gene: TRBJ2-3
V gene: TRBV18
D gene: TRBD2
CDR3 length: 17
clone size: NA

CDR3 DNA: TGTGCCAGCAGCCCCGGGACAGTCCTCTATGGCTACACCTTC
CDR3 protein: CASSPGTVLYGYTF
J gene: TRBJ1-2
V gene: TRBV28
D gene: TRBD1
CDR3 length: 14
clone size: NA

CDR3 DNA: TGTGCCAGTAGTATGGGACCGGTCCGCTCCTACAATGAGCAGTTCTTC
CDR3 protein: CASSMGPVRSYNEQFF
J gene: TRBJ2-1
V gene: TRBV19
D gene: NA
CDR3 length: 16
clone size: NA

CDR3 DNA: TGTGCCAGCAGTTTCCTGGGACAGGGGCGGGAGACCCAGTACTTC
CDR3 protein: CASSFLGQGRETQYF
J gene: TRBJ2-5
V gene: TRBV27
D gene: TRBD1
CDR3 length: 15
clone size: NA

CDR3 DNA: TGTGCCAGCAGTTCCCTGGAAGCTTTCTTT
CDR3 protein: CASSSLEAFF
J gene: TRBJ1-1
V gene: TRBV6-6
D gene: NA
CDR3 length: 10
clone size: once

CDR3 DNA: TGTGCCAGTATGGGGACCGCCTGGGGGACCGGGGAGCTGTTTTTT
CDR3 protein: CASMGTAWGTGELFF
J gene: TRBJ2-2
V gene: TRBV19
D gene: NA
CDR3 length: 15
clone size: NA

CDR3 DNA: TGCGCCAGCAGCTTGATGGGGGGAACAGCCGGGGAGCTGTTTTTT
CDR3 protein: CASSLMGGTAGELFF
J gene: TRBJ2-2
V gene: TRBV5-1
D gene: NA
CDR3 length: 15
clone size: NA

CDR3 DNA: TGTGCCAGCAGTCCAACGCTAGCGGGAGGAGAGACCCAGTACTTC
CDR3 protein: CASSPTLAGGETQYF
J gene: TRBJ2-5
V gene: TRBV6-6
D gene: TRBD2
CDR3 length: 15
clone size: NA

CDR3 DNA: TGTGCCACCAGCAGAGGAGGACAGGCCCGCTACGAGCAGTACTTC
CDR3 protein: CATSRGGQARYEQYF
J gene: TRBJ2-7
V gene: TRBV15
D gene: TRBD1
CDR3 length: 15
clone size: NA

CDR3 DNA: TGTGCCAGCAGCCCAACGCTAAATTCACCCCTCCACTTT
CDR3 protein: CASSPTLNSPLHF
J gene: TRBJ1-6
V gene: TRBV11-2
D gene: NA
CDR3 length: 13
clone size: NA

CDR3 DNA: TGCGCCAGCAGTCCAAGCGGGGGTGATGTTACACCCCTCCACTTT
CDR3 protein: CASSPSGGDVTPLHF
J gene: TRBJ1-6
V gene: TRBV10-1
D gene: NA
CDR3 length: 15
clone size: NA

CDR3 DNA: TGTGCCAGCATCATCCACCGGGTGTTCCAAGAGACCCAGTACTTC
CDR3 protein: CASIIHRVFQETQYF
J gene: TRBJ2-5
V gene: TRBV6-4
D gene: NA
CDR3 length: 15
clone size: NA

CDR3 DNA: TGTGCCACCAGCAGGCCGGGGGGAGGGGTGCGGGATACGCAGTATTTT
CDR3 protein: CATSRPGGGVRDTQYF
J gene: TRBJ2-3
V gene: TRBV15
D gene: TRBD2
CDR3 length: 16
clone size: NA

CDR3 DNA: TGCGCCAGCAGCCCGGACAGGGAAGGGCTGCCCCAGCATTTT
CDR3 protein: CASSPDREGLPQHF
J gene: TRBJ1-5
V gene: TRBV5-1
D gene: TRBD1
CDR3 length: 14
clone size: NA

CDR3 DNA: TGTGCCAGCAGTGAACAGGGACACACTGAAGCTTTCTTT
CDR3 protein: CASSEQGHTEAFF
J gene: TRBJ1-1
V gene: TRBV6-1
D gene: NA
CDR3 length: 13
clone size: NA

CDR3 DNA: TGTGCCAGTAGTACCTGGGGCGGGCGATGGGAGCAGTACTTC
CDR3 protein: CASSTWGGRWEQYF
J gene: TRBJ2-7
V gene: TRBV19
D gene: NA
CDR3 length: 14
clone size: NA

CDR3 DNA: TGTGCCAGCAGTTACGGCGGGACAACTGACAATGAGCAGTTCTTC
CDR3 protein: CASSYGGTTDNEQFF
J gene: TRBJ2-1
V gene: TRBV6-6
D gene: NA
CDR3 length: 15
clone size: once

CDR3 DNA: TGTGCCAGCAGGGAGGGGGGCGGCACAGATACGCAGTATTTT
CDR3 protein: CASREGGGTDTQYF
J gene: TRBJ2-3
V gene: TRBV27
D gene: NA
CDR3 length: 14
clone size: NA

CDR3 DNA: TGTGCCAGCTCACCTGGGCCCGCAACAGATACGCAGTATTTT
CDR3 protein: CASSPGPATDTQYF
J gene: TRBJ2-3
V gene: TRBV18
D gene: NA
CDR3 length: 14
clone size: NA